This TCR beta chain is from a study of T cells in narcolepsy. Notes on the study in general: Reportedly, autoreactive clonotypes were serially detected in patients' blood but not controls'. Autoreactive HCRT-specific and TRIB2-specific clonotypes were marked in same-patient CSF-versus-blood CD4+ comparisons.

Measured with immunoSEQ multiplex PCR; TCRdb has only the in-frame clones, and not every one. Among around 32,000 clones listed, around 75% were seen once. A note on this clone: Its antigen is currently unknown.

The sample taken for sequencing was CD45RA- memory CD4+ T cells from PBMCs. The clonotype originates from a human donor with narcolepsy.

The CDR3 DNA follows: TGTGCCAGTAGTCCCCCCCGGATGGTAGTAGCGGGAGGAGTTGAGCAGTTCTTC. Its protein is CASSPPRMVVAGGVEQFF. The V call is TRBV19, the J call TRBJ2-1, with 10 bases fitting TRBD2. The germline V gene has CDR1 LNHDA and CDR2 SQIVND (reference sequence). V trimming: 5 bases; J trimming: 9 bases; junction bases outside the gene matches: 19. CDR3 length: 18 amino acids.